This T cell receptor beta chain is drawn from a study of T cell responses to AZD1222 COVID-19 vaccine. The CDR3 has 15 amino acids. Germline-derived CDR1 and CDR2 are LGHDT and YNNKEL (reference sequence). Trimming cost V 2 bases and J 8 bases, with 18 bases left between them. Here immunoSEQ multiplex PCR was the method, and the copy in TCRdb shows in-frame clones only, minus some. This sample yields some 130,000 clones, of which over 85% are seen a single time; approximately 6.8% belongs to the top ten. This clone was observed a handful of times. The receptor's source is an adult who received the AZD1222 COVID-19 vaccine. The rearrangement uses TRBV3-1 (or the pseudogene TRBV3-2) and TRBJ1-2; tentatively, D is TRBD1 (6 bases). This specimen was peripheral blood, taken 28 days after the second AZD1222 dose. In DNA, the CDR3 is TGTGCCAGCAGCCAAAAGGGGGTATGGTTGGCGGGCTACACCTTC. It translates to CASSQKGVWLAGYTF.